This paragraph covers one T cell receptor beta chain sequence. CDR3 length: 13 residues. Germline V gives CDR1 SNHLY, CDR2 FYNNEI. The V end lost 2 bases, the J end lost 7 bases, and 8 bases lay between the germline ends. This sample was included in a study of blood T cell repertoires in COVID-19. On the study more broadly: Sites in the United States, Italy and Spain provided acute and convalescent COVID-19 samples. PBMCs, B-cell-depleted T cells, or T cells provided the cDNA or gDNA that made up the material.

In the study's own analysis: Estimation of nucleated cell counts relied on the amplification of reference gene primers. Assay: immunoSEQ multiplex PCR; the TCRdb copy retains only in-frame clones and omits some. The V and J calls and clone size are taken from that table; D and trimming were inferred from the DNA. Found here are about 80,000 clones, 65% to 85% of them singletons; the top ten hold approximately 15%. The chain carries TRBV2 and TRBJ2-2; D is perhaps TRBD2 (6 bases). Sequenced material: peripheral blood. The clonotype was recovered from a man in his 70s with active or convalescent COVID-19. CDR3: CASSEQGGGELFF. The CDR3 nucleotides read TGTGCCAGCAGTGAACAGGGAGGCGGGGAGCTGTTTTTT.